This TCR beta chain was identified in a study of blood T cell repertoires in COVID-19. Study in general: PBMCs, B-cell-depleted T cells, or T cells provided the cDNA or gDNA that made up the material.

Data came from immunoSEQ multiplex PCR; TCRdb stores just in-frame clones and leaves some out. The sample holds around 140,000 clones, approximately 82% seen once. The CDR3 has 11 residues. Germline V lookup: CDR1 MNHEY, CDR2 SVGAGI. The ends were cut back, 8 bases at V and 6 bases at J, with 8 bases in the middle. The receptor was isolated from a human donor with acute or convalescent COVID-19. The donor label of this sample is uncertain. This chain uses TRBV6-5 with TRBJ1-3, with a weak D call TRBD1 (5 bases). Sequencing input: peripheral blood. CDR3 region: CASPGVNTIYF. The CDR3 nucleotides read TGTGCCAGCCCGGGGGTAAACACCATATATTTT.